These T cell receptor beta chains were read from a single sample in a study of cytomegalovirus exposure and HLA in healthy donors. The assay was immunoSEQ multiplex PCR, and TCRdb's table has in-frame clones only and misses some. Among approximately 100,000 clones listed, roughly four fifths were seen once. Sequenced: PBMCs. These receptors all come from a man in his fifties or sixties in good health and CMV-seronegative. Each CDR3 is given with its conserved first and last residue. The D gene is left open where the match is weak. Rows give clone size only sometimes, using once, few, many, or a class for an expanded clone.

>few|TRBV5-1|TRBD1|TRBJ2-7
CASSLTTGETYEQYF
TGCGCCAGCAGCTTAACGACAGGGGAGACCTACGAGCAGTACTTC
>NA|TRBV2|TRBD1|TRBJ1-5
CASSLGQGSNQPQHF
TGTGCCAGCAGCCTGGGACAGGGGAGCAATCAGCCCCAGCATTTT
>NA|TRBV9|NA|TRBJ1-1
CASSLKAAGNTEAFF
TGTGCCAGCTCGTTAAAGGCTGCAGGGAACACTGAAGCTTTCTTT
>NA|TRBV28|TRBD2|TRBJ2-5
CASRKRTSGVFLETQYF
TGTGCCAGCAGGAAAAGGACTAGCGGGGTATTTTTAGAGACCCAGTACTTC
>few|TRBV7-3|TRBD1|TRBJ2-1
CASSTYPGGPYNEQFF
TGTGCCAGCAGCACTTACCCAGGGGGACCCTACAATGAGCAGTTCTTC
>NA|TRBV6-6|TRBD2|TRBJ2-1
CAYGTSMNEQFF
TGTGCCTACGGGACTAGCATGAATGAGCAGTTCTTC
>NA|TRBV29-1|NA|TRBJ2-5
CSVADSGETQYF
TGCAGCGTTGCAGACAGCGGAGAGACCCAGTACTTC
>few|TRBV9|TRBD2|TRBJ2-1
CASSPRLLAGVNNEQFF
TGTGCCAGCAGCCCACGCCTACTAGCGGGGGTTAACAATGAGCAGTTCTTC
>NA|TRBV4-1|TRBD2|TRBJ2-7
CASSQVGTSYEQYF
TGCGCCAGCAGCCAAGTGGGGACTAGCTACGAGCAGTACTTC
>NA|TRBV7-9|TRBD2|TRBJ2-5
CASSTLVGGRIVETQYF
TGTGCCAGCAGCACCCTCGTGGGCGGGAGAATCGTAGAGACCCAGTACTTC
>NA|TRBV28|NA|TRBJ2-6
CASSLHRESGANVLTF
TGTGCCAGCAGTTTGCACAGAGAATCTGGGGCCAACGTCCTGACTTTC
>NA|TRBV6-1|NA|TRBJ2-7
CASTESGGAWYEQYF
TGTGCCAGCACCGAGTCTGGGGGCGCTTGGTACGAGCAGTACTTC
>NA|TRBV28|TRBD1|TRBJ2-3
CASSDDRGLADTQYF
TGTGCCAGCAGTGACGACAGGGGGCTCGCAGATACGCAGTATTTT
>NA|TRBV6-5|NA|TRBJ2-7
CASSYSTASTYEQYF
TGTGCCAGCAGTTACTCGACAGCGTCTACCTACGAGCAGTACTTC
>few|TRBV28|TRBD1|TRBJ1-2
CASSSAPPDRPGGYTF
TGTGCCAGCAGTTCAGCCCCTCCGGACAGGCCTGGTGGCTACACCTTC
>NA|TRBV28|NA|TRBJ1-2
CASEQGYGYTF
TGTGCCAGCGAACAGGGATATGGCTACACCTTC
>NA|TRBV30|TRBD2|TRBJ2-7
CAWSTSGSRPYEQYF
TGTGCCTGGAGTACTAGCGGGAGTAGGCCCTACGAGCAGTACTTC
>NA|TRBV10-3|NA|TRBJ2-1
CAISESEGGAYNEQFF
TGTGCCATCAGTGAGTCAGAAGGAGGAGCCTACAATGAGCAGTTCTTC
>few|TRBV4-1|NA|TRBJ1-2
CASSQESQGYGYTF
TGCGCCAGCAGCCAAGAAAGCCAGGGCTATGGCTACACCTTC
>once|TRBV20-1|NA|TRBJ1-1
CSARDDREAFF
TGCAGTGCTAGAGATGATAGAGAAGCTTTCTTT
>NA|TRBV30|TRBD1|TRBJ1-5
CAWSFPGQKNQPQHF
TGTGCCTGGAGTTTTCCGGGACAGAAAAATCAGCCCCAGCATTTT
>few|TRBV27|NA|TRBJ1-5
CASSPSSARNQPQHF
TGTGCCAGCAGCCCCTCAAGCGCAAGAAATCAGCCCCAGCATTTT
>NA|TRBV7-3|NA|TRBJ2-4
CASSLGGRNIQYF
TGTGCCAGCAGCTTAGGAGGGCGGAACATTCAGTACTTC
>NA|TRBV2|NA|TRBJ1-6
CASTITGPKLDSPLHF
TGTGCCAGCACCATAACAGGGCCCAAACTGGATTCACCCCTCCACTTT
>few|TRBV7-6|NA|TRBJ2-7
CASSLTPGYSNHQYF
TGTGCCAGCAGCTTGACGCCGGGTTACTCGAATCATCAGTACTTC
>NA|TRBV7-8|NA|TRBJ2-1
CASSPRQLREQFF
TGTGCCAGCAGCCCGCGACAGTTAAGGGAACAGTTCTTC
>once|TRBV13|NA|TRBJ2-3
CASSLGLTSDTQYF
TGTGCCAGCAGCTTAGGCCTTACTAGCGATACGCAGTATTTT
>NA|TRBV28|TRBD2|TRBJ2-1
CASSPRTSGGYNEQFF
TGTGCCAGCAGCCCTAGGACTAGCGGGGGTTATAATGAGCAGTTCTTC
>NA|TRBV15|NA|TRBJ1-2
CATSRDRGYGYTF
TGTGCCACCAGCAGAGATCGGGGCTATGGCTACACCTTC
>NA|TRBV5-1|TRBD2|TRBJ2-1
CASSLESSGGDNEQFF
TGCGCCAGCAGCTTGGAATCCAGCGGGGGGGACAATGAGCAGTTCTTC
>NA|TRBV2|TRBD1|TRBJ2-5
CASRSNRDRGRETQYF
TGTGCCAGCAGAAGCAACCGGGACAGGGGGCGAGAGACCCAGTACTTC
>NA|TRBV7-9|NA|TRBJ2-3
CASSLEAEGQYF
TGTGCCAGCAGCTTAGAGGCGGAGGGGCAGTATTTT
>NA|TRBV11-2|NA|TRBJ2-7
CASSNNDRLDEQYF
TGTGCCAGCAGTAATAACGACAGGCTAGACGAGCAGTACTTC
>NA|TRBV4-2|TRBD2|TRBJ2-2
CASSQDRASGATGELFF
TGTGCCAGCAGCCAAGATAGGGCTAGCGGAGCAACCGGGGAGCTGTTTTTT
>NA|TRBV27|TRBD1|TRBJ1-2
CASSLLPPGGQGLSGYTF
TGTGCCAGCAGTCTACTTCCGCCCGGGGGACAGGGGTTGTCTGGCTACACCTTC
>NA|TRBV10-1|TRBD2|TRBJ2-3
CASSGNRGGRIDTQYF
TGCGCCAGCAGTGGGAACCGGGGGGGCCGGATAGATACGCAGTATTTT
>NA|TRBV2|TRBD1|TRBJ2-5
CASRGQGETQYF
TGTGCCAGCAGGGGACAGGGCGAGACCCAGTACTTC
>NA|TRBV6-6|NA|TRBJ1-4
CASTLLAMRDEKLFF
TGTGCCAGCACCTTACTAGCGATGAGGGATGAAAAACTGTTTTTT
>NA|TRBV28|TRBD1|TRBJ2-7
CASSHDREIPSSYEQYF
TGTGCCAGCAGTCATGACAGGGAAATCCCCTCCTCCTACGAGCAGTACTTC
>NA|TRBV30|TRBD2|TRBJ2-5
CAWVRAGARETQYF
TGTGCCTGGGTCCGAGCGGGAGCCCGAGAGACCCAGTACTTC
>NA|TRBV28|TRBD2|TRBJ2-1
CASSFHGTSEDEQFF
TGTGCCAGCAGTTTCCATGGGACTAGTGAGGATGAGCAGTTCTTC
>NA|TRBV6-5|NA|TRBJ1-5
CASSYSRAGGSQPQHF
TGTGCCAGCAGTTACTCGAGGGCTGGGGGGAGTCAGCCCCAGCATTTT
>once|TRBV5-1|TRBD2|TRBJ2-5
CASSFAGGPETQYF
TGCGCCAGCAGCTTTGCGGGGGGGCCTGAGACCCAGTACTTC
>NA|TRBV30|TRBD1|TRBJ1-2
CAWSSGTGHGYTF
TGTGCCTGGAGTTCCGGGACAGGGCATGGCTACACCTTC
>NA|TRBV9|TRBD1|TRBJ2-7
CASSGGTGYQNEQYF
TGTGCCAGCAGCGGTGGGACAGGGTATCAGAACGAGCAGTACTTC
>NA|TRBV19|TRBD1|TRBJ2-2
CASSRQGGYTGELFF
TGTGCCAGTAGTAGACAGGGCGGGTACACCGGGGAGCTGTTTTTT
>NA|TRBV6-1|NA|TRBJ1-1
CASSERGLMNTEAFF
TGTGCCAGCAGTGAAAGGGGTCTTATGAACACTGAAGCTTTCTTT
>NA|TRBV28|NA|TRBJ2-7
CASRRVGAYEQYF
TGTGCCAGCAGGAGGGTGGGCGCCTACGAGCAGTACTTC
>NA|TRBV2|TRBD1|TRBJ1-6
CASSLTGGQSPLHF
TGTGCCAGCAGCCTGACAGGGGGCCAATCACCCCTCCACTTT
>NA|TRBV5-1|NA|TRBJ1-1
CASSLDPQGMNTEAFF
TGCGCCAGCAGCCTGGACCCTCAGGGAATGAACACTGAAGCTTTCTTT
>NA|TRBV27|NA|TRBJ2-7
CASSFGLEGGYEQYF
TGTGCCAGCAGTTTCGGGCTCGAAGGAGGATACGAGCAGTACTTC
>NA|TRBV9|NA|TRBJ1-6
CASGESSYNSPLHF
TGTGCCAGCGGCGAGAGCTCCTATAATTCACCCCTCCACTTT
>NA|TRBV28|NA|TRBJ2-1
CASISAPGSHYNEQFF
TGTGCCAGCATTTCGGCCCCCGGGTCGCACTACAATGAGCAGTTCTTC
>NA|TRBV7-6|NA|TRBJ1-4
CASSLTGNAFNEKLFF
TGTGCCAGCAGCTTAACAGGGAACGCCTTTAATGAAAAACTGTTTTTT
>few|TRBV30|NA|TRBJ2-7
CSKKGGAYEQYF
TGTTCCAAGAAGGGGGGGGCATACGAGCAGTACTTC
>NA|TRBV10-3|TRBD2|TRBJ2-1
CAIRPGAVAGNEQFF
TGTGCCATCAGACCGGGGGCGGTAGCGGGGAATGAGCAGTTCTTC
>once|TRBV18|TRBD1|TRBJ2-7
CASSPRFRSGTVSYEQYF
TGTGCCAGCTCACCCCGGTTCCGCTCCGGGACAGTCTCCTACGAGCAGTACTTC
>NA|TRBV30|NA|TRBJ2-5
CAWRGGIGVETQYF
TGTGCCTGGCGTGGGGGCATTGGAGTGGAGACCCAGTACTTC